These 28 T cell receptor beta chains were sequenced from one sample in a study of CD8+ T cells in alopecia areata. It was cDNA, reverse transcribed from extracted RNA, that served as the sequencing template. Only in-frame clones appear in the TCRdb table, and some are missing; sequencing was by immunoSEQ multiplex PCR. The top ten hold roughly 10% of the sample, which has 95,000 to 150,000 clones, about 46% seen once. The source material was NKG2D-low CD8+ T cells sorted from blood. Receptors originate from a human donor with alopecia areata.

The CDR3 DNA is TGCGCCAGCAGTCAAACGGGGTACGGCACAGATACGCAGTATTTT. This gives the protein CASSQTGYGTDTQYF. V and J are TRBV23-1 and TRBJ2-3, with a possible D match to TRBD2 (5 bases). TRBV23-1 carries the ORF label, with uncertain function. The CDR3 has 15 amino acids. V was clipped by 2 bases and J by 1 base, with 10 bases between them.

CDR3 sequence: CASSLLGAISEDEQYF. The CDR3 nucleotides read TGCGCCAGCAGCTTGCTCGGGGCTATATCTGAGGACGAGCAGTACTTC. The chain carries TRBV5-1 and TRBJ2-7, with D perhaps given as TRBD1 or TRBD2 (5 bases each). Germline loops: CDR1 SGHRS, CDR2 YFSETQ. The length of the CDR3 is 16 residues. Between the trimmed V and J ends, which lost 1 base and 5 bases, there was a span of 19 bases.

The V call is TRBV5-6, the J call TRBJ2-7; 12 bases are a match to TRBD2. The CDR3 loop spans 14 amino acids. Germline V lookup: CDR1 SGHDT, CDR2 YYEEEE. V was clipped by 4 bases and J by 6 bases; unmatched bases: 5. The chain's CDR3 is CASSAGLAGVEQYF. Written as DNA, the CDR3 is TGTGCCAGCAGCGCGGGACTAGCGGGTGTCGAGCAGTACTTC. The variable domain in full, with the rest retrieved from reference TRBV5-6 and TRBJ2-7, is DAGVTQSPTHLIKTRGQQVTLRCSPKSGHDTVSWYQQALGQGPQFIFQYYEEEERQRGNFPDRFSGHQFPNYSSELNVNALLLGDSALYLCASSAGLAGVEQYFGPGTRLTVT.

The V call is TRBV9, the J call TRBJ2-3; D is unresolved. The CDR3 loop spans 12 amino acids. Per germline, CDR1 SGDLS and CDR2 YYNGEE. Trimming stripped 4 bases from V and 7 bases from J, with 10 bases between. The CDR3 region is CASSPPDYTQYF. In nucleotides, the CDR3 is TGTGCCAGCAGCCCTCCCGATTATACGCAGTATTTT.

This clone appeared a few times. This sample includes further DNA sequences coding for the same CDR3. The CDR3 protein is CSVGTGSTEAFF. CDR3 nucleotides: TGCAGCGTCGGCACAGGGAGCACTGAAGCTTTCTTT. This chain uses TRBV29-1 with TRBJ1-1; a possible D gene is TRBD1 (6 bases). The CDR3 has 12 amino acids. Germline loops: CDR1 SQVTM, CDR2 ANQGSEA. The V gene lost 6 bases and the J gene lost 4 bases, with 12 bases spanning the gap.

This sequence joins TRBV29-1 and TRBJ2-5, with D possibly TRBD1 on 7 matching bases. Near its end, the DNA agrees better with TRBJ2-7, so the J call may be wrong. Per germline, CDR1 SQVTM and CDR2 ANQGSEA. This CDR3 spans 13 amino acids. CDR3 in DNA: TGCAGCGCCCGACAGGGAGGCTACTACGAGCAGTACTTC. It translates to CSARQGGYYEQYF.

The J gene is TRBJ2-1, the V gene TRBV27; a weak D match, TRBD2 (5 bases). With 8 bases removed from V and 8 bases from J, the gap between germline ends came to 13 bases. The CDR3 consists of 12 residues. CDR1 and CDR2 (germline): MNHEY, SMNVEV (reference sequence). Written as DNA, the CDR3 is TGTGCCAGCGGGAGTGTGGGCGATGAGCAGTTCTTC. This gives the protein CASGSVGDEQFF.

This clone occurred a few times. The genes are TRBV5-4 and TRBJ1-1, with D perhaps matching TRBD1 (5 bases). Trimming shortened V by 0 bases and J by 6 bases, and 9 bases separated the two germline ends. The CDR3 loop spans 13 amino acids. CDR1 is SGHNT and CDR2 is YYREEE in the germline V gene (reference sequence). The CDR3 sequence is CASSLGDLPEAFF. Here the CDR3 DNA reads TGTGCCAGCAGCTTGGGGGACCTTCCTGAAGCTTTCTTT.

The sample holds a few counts of this clone. The chain recombines TRBV29-1 with TRBJ2-5, with D possibly matching TRBD1 (5 bases). CDR1 and CDR2 from the germline V gene are SQVTM and ANQGSEA. The CDR3 covers 13 residues. The germline V and J ends were trimmed by 7 bases and 5 bases, with 17 bases remaining between them. As DNA, the CDR3 is TGCAGCGCCATCTCCGCAGGGCCCGAGACCCAGTACTTC. Translated, it gives CSAISAGPETQYF.

The chain joins TRBV7-9 to TRBJ2-1; TRBD2 is a possible D gene (5 bases). The V gene lost 6 bases and the J gene lost 3 bases, with 12 bases spanning the gap. Germline CDR1 is SEHNR and CDR2 is FQNEAQ (reference sequence). The CDR3 consists of 14 residues. The CDR3 sequence is CASRGGADYNEQFF. The CDR3 DNA is TGTGCCAGCAGGGGTGGAGCGGACTACAATGAGCAGTTCTTC.

The V and J genes are TRBV29-1 and TRBJ1-2; 8 nucleotides align to TRBD1. V was clipped by 6 bases and J by 2 bases; unmatched bases: 5. The length of the CDR3 is 13 residues. From germline, CDR1 is SQVTM and CDR2 ANQGSEA. The CDR3 region is CSVPTGENYGYTF. The CDR3, as DNA: TGCAGCGTCCCGACAGGGGAGAACTATGGCTACACCTTC. The full variable domain, in which reference TRBV29-1 and TRBJ1-2 provide the parts outside the CDR3, is SAVISQKPSRDICQRGTSLTIQCQVDSQVTMMFWYRQQPGQSLTLIATANQGSEATYESGFVIDKFPISRPNLTFSTLTVSNMSPEDSSIYLCSVPTGENYGYTFGSGTRLTVV.

This chain uses TRBV27 with TRBJ1-4; D call uncertain. Germline CDR1 is MNHEY and CDR2 is SMNVEV (reference sequence). The CDR3 spans 15 residues. With 5 bases removed from V and 0 bases from J, the gap between germline ends came to 10 bases. The CDR3 sequence is CASSPTTSTNEKLFF. Written as DNA, the CDR3 is TGTGCCAGCAGTCCTACGACGTCAACTAATGAAAAACTGTTTTTT.

Here the CDR3 reads CASNTAYEQYF. CDR3 bases: TGTGCCAGCAATACAGCCTACGAGCAGTACTTC. This chain uses TRBV28 with TRBJ2-7; D gene unclear. This CDR3 has 11 residues. With 7 bases removed from V and 2 bases from J, the gap between germline ends came to 6 bases. CDR1 and CDR2 (germline): MDHEN, SYDVKM.

This clone was picked up one time. The same CDR3 can be traced to other DNA sequences in this sample. The V call is TRBV6-5, the J call TRBJ1-1; weak D call: TRBD1 (5 bases). Germline loops: CDR1 MNHEY, CDR2 SVGAGI. The CDR3 extends over 13 amino acids. Trimming took off 2 bases at V and 4 bases at J, with 8 bases between the two ends. The CDR3 is CASSYGGGTEAFF. The CDR3 nucleotides are TGTGCCAGCAGTTACGGGGGTGGCACTGAAGCTTTCTTT.

The V call is TRBV6-5, the J call TRBJ1-1; possibly TRBD1 for D (5 bases). Germline V gives CDR1 MNHEY, CDR2 SVGAGI. The germline V and J ends were trimmed by 7 bases and 7 bases, with 16 bases remaining between them. CDR3 length equals 13 residues. The CDR3, as DNA: TGTGCCAGCACCCACGGTGGGACTGATGAAGCTTTCTTT. Translating it yields CASTHGGTDEAFF.

This chain uses TRBV29-1 with TRBJ2-1, with 7 bases lining up with TRBD1. The CDR3 is 12 amino acids. The germline V gene encodes CDR1 SQVTM and CDR2 ANQGSEA. The V gene end was trimmed by 7 bases and the J gene end by 6 bases; junction bases not matched to a gene: 6. The CDR3, as DNA: TGCAGCGCTTCTAGGGACAGCAATGAGCAGTTCTTC. As protein: CSASRDSNEQFF.

This clone was counted once. The chain employs TRBV4-3 and TRBJ1-2; TRBD1 matches 7 bases. Germline-derived CDR1 and CDR2 are LGHNA and YSLEER. After removal of 3 bases from V and 4 bases from J, the junction contained 5 bases not matched to a gene. CDR3 length equals 14 residues. CDR3 DNA: TGCGCCAGCAGCCATCAGGGGGTTAGCTATGGCTACACCTTC. It encodes CASSHQGVSYGYTF.

Many counts were recorded for this clone. This chain joins TRBV12-5 and TRBJ2-3; D remains ambiguous. The CDR3 loop spans 13 amino acids. Germline CDR1 LGHNT, CDR2 FRNRAP. Trimming left V 2 bases short and J 0 bases short, with 3 bases between. CDR3 sequence: CASGLTSTDTQYF. The CDR3 bases are TGTGCTAGTGGTTTGACTAGCACAGATACGCAGTATTTT.

This clone appeared a few times. CDR3 nucleotides: TGTGCCAGCAGCGCCGTCCTAACAGGGACCCACGAGCAGTACTTC. It codes for CASSAVLTGTHEQYF. The V and J genes are TRBV7-9 and TRBJ2-7; perhaps TRBD1 as D (6 bases). V lost 5 bases, J lost 5 bases, and 19 bases lay in between. CDR1 is SEHNR, CDR2 FQNEAQ, per germline (reference sequence). This CDR3 has 15 residues.

The chain combines TRBV4-1 with TRBJ2-1; 9 bases line up with TRBD1. V gave up 4 bases and J gave up 10 bases; unmatched junction bases: 8. Germline V lookup: CDR1 MGHRA, CDR2 YSYEKL. This CDR3 spans 14 amino acids. CDR3 nucleotide sequence: TGCGCCAGCAGCCGAGAGGACAGGGGCCTCGAGCAGTTCTTC. Translating gives CASSREDRGLEQFF.

The V and J genes are TRBV29-1 and TRBJ2-7, with no clear D. The V and J ends lost 7 bases and 3 bases respectively, with 10 bases between them. The CDR3 runs 11 residues. CDR1 SQVTM and CDR2 ANQGSEA come from the germline V gene. CDR3 coding DNA: TGCAGCGCTCTGTTCGGCTACGAGCAGTACTTC. The encoded protein is CSALFGYEQYF.

CDR3: CAWSQGMTGELFF. The CDR3 DNA reads as TGTGCCTGGAGTCAGGGAATGACCGGGGAGCTGTTTTTT. This chain links TRBV30 with TRBJ2-2; a weak D match, TRBD1 (5 bases). V gave up 2 bases and J gave up 5 bases, with 9 bases separating them. The CDR3 contains 13 residues. The germline V gene has CDR1 GTSNPN and CDR2 SVGIG (reference sequence).

J is TRBJ1-2 and V is TRBV6-5; D gene unclear. V gave up 6 bases and J gave up 1 base, with 9 bases separating them. This CDR3 is built from 13 residues. Germline loops: CDR1 MNHEY, CDR2 SVGAGI. CDR3 residues: CASRSGINYGYTF. For the CDR3, the DNA is TGTGCCAGCAGATCCGGGATTAACTATGGCTACACCTTC.

The CDR3 DNA reads as TGTGCCAGCAGAGGGGGGGTCTCCTACAATGAGCAGTTCTTC. Residues: CASRGGVSYNEQFF. The genes are TRBV6-6 and TRBJ2-1; TRBD2 might be the D (7 bases). This CDR3 spans 14 amino acids. Trimming took off 6 bases at V and 0 bases at J, with 9 bases between the two ends. The germline V gene has CDR1 MNHNY and CDR2 SVGAGI (reference sequence).

In its sample, this clone was seen once. J is TRBJ1-1 and V is TRBV5-1; D is ambiguous. In germline, CDR1 is SGHRS, CDR2 YFSETQ. CDR3 length: 12 residues. V lost 5 bases and J lost 3, with 8 bases in between. CDR3 bases: TGCGCCAGCAGTCGATGGGACACTGAAGCTTTCTTT. Translated: CASSRWDTEAFF.

This clone has more than one count but fewer than ten. The chain is built from TRBV28 and TRBJ2-3; D is undetermined. The CDR3 totals 11 residues. Germline values: CDR1 MDHEN, CDR2 SYDVKM. V was shortened by 8 bases and J by 2 bases, with 5 bases between the two germline ends. This chain's CDR3 is CASSDTDTQYF. DNA for the CDR3: TGTGCCAGCTCCGACACAGATACGCAGTATTTT.

V gene TRBV29-1 combines with J gene TRBJ2-1, with TRBD2 identical over 8 bases. Germline V gene sequence: CDR1 SQVTM, CDR2 ANQGSEA. The CDR3 totals 14 residues. The trim removed 2 bases at V and 2 bases at J, leaving 2 bases unmatched. CDR3 residues: CSVEFSGTYNEQFF. CDR3 coding DNA: TGCAGCGTTGAATTTAGCGGGACCTACAATGAGCAGTTCTTC.

This clone was seen a single time. The chain joins TRBV30 to TRBJ2-1; D is unresolved. V was pared by 2 bases and J by 10 bases, with 12 bases between. This CDR3 is built from 12 residues. Germline V gene data show CDR1 as GTSNPN and CDR2 as SVGIG (reference sequence). The CDR3 sequence is CAWSTTPPEQFF. The CDR3 DNA reads TGTGCCTGGAGTACGACTCCGCCGGAGCAGTTCTTC.